Listed below are T cell receptor beta chains from one sample, sequenced in a study of blood T cell repertoires in COVID-19. TCRdb's table, derived via immunoSEQ multiplex PCR, lists solely in-frame clones and lacks some. Among 120,000 or so clones listed, 90% were seen once. Sequences were obtained from peripheral blood. These receptors were taken from a man between 60 and 70 years old with COVID-19, enrolled during active disease. CDR3s include the opening cysteine and the closing phenylalanine or tryptophan. D genes are given only for firm matches.

TRBD2 TRBJ2-7 TRBV15 TGTGCCACCAGCCCCCGGATCGGAGCGGGATCCACCTACGAGCAGTACTTC CATSPRIGAGSTYEQYF
TRBD1 TRBJ1-4 TRBV3-1/TRBV3-2 TGTGCCAGCAGCCAAGAGGACAGGGTATATGAAAAACTGTTTTTT CASSQEDRVYEKLFF
. TRBJ1-2 TRBV11-1 TGTGCCAGCAGCTTAGCACCAGGGGACTATGGCTACACCTTC CASSLAPGDYGYTF
TRBD1 TRBJ1-5 TRBV5-1 TGCGCCAGCAGCCTGGGGACAGGAGGGGACCTTAGCAATCAGCCCCAGCATTTT CASSLGTGGDLSNQPQHF
. TRBJ1-5 TRBV3-1/TRBV3-2 TGTGCCAGCAGCCAAGAGGGGGCACCAAATCAGCCCCAGCATTTT CASSQEGAPNQPQHF
. TRBJ1-6 TRBV19 TGTGCCAGTAGTGCTCGACAGAATTCACCCCTCCACTTT CASSARQNSPLHF
TRBD1 TRBJ2-5 TRBV7-9 TGTGCCAGCAGCCCCCGCCCCCGGACAGGGGTAAAGACCCAGTACTTC CASSPRPRTGVKTQYF
. TRBJ1-1 TRBV6-5 TGTGCCAGCACTAGCAGGACTAACACTGAAGCTTTCTTT CASTSRTNTEAFF
. TRBJ2-7 TRBV4-1 TGCGCCAGCAGCCAAGGGCTAAGCGGAGAGAATATCTACGAGCAGTACTTC CASSQGLSGENIYEQYF
. TRBJ2-1 TRBV7-6 TGTGCCAGCAGCTTAGCGAGAGGGATCAATGAGCAGTTCTTC CASSLARGINEQFF
. TRBJ1-5 TRBV10-2 TGCGCCAGCAGTGAGTTTCAGGGGAATCAGCCCCAGCATTTT CASSEFQGNQPQHF
TRBD2 TRBJ2-7 TRBV19 TGTGCCAGTACCAAAACTCCGGGAGGGTCAAGAGAGCAGTACTTC CASTKTPGGSREQYF
. TRBJ2-7 TRBV5-5 TGTGCCAGCAGCTTCGACGGACACCAGCAGTACTTC CASSFDGHQQYF